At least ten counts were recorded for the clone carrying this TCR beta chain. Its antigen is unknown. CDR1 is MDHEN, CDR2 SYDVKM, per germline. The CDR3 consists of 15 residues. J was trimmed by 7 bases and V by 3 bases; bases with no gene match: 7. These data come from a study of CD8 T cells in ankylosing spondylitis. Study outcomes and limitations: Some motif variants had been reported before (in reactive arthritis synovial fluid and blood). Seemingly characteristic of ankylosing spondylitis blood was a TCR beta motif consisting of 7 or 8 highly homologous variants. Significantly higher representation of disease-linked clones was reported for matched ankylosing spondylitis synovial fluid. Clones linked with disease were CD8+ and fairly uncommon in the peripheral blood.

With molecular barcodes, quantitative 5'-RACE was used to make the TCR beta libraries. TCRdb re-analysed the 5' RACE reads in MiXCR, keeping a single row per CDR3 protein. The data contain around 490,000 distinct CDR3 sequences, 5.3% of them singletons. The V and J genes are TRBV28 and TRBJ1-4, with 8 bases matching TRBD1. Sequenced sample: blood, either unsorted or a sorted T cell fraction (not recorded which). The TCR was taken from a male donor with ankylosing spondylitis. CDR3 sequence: CASSFIKDRVEKLFF. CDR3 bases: TGTGCCAGCAGTTTCATCAAGGACAGGGTTGAAAAACTGTTTTTT.